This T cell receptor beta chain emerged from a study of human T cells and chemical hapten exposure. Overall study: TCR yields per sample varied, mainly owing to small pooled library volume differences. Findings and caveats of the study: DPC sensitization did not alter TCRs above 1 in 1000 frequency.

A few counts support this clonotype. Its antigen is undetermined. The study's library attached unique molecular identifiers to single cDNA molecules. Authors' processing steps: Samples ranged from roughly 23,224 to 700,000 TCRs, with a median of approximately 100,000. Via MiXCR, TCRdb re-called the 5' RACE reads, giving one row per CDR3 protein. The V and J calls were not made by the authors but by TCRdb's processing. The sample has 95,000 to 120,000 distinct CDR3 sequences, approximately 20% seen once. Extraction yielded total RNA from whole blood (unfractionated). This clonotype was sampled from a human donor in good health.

The CDR3 loop is CASRGQGSPYNSPLHF. In nucleotides, the CDR3 is TGTGCCAGCAGAGGACAGGGTAGCCCCTATAATTCACCCCTCCACTTT. V usage is TRBV28 and J usage is TRBJ1-6, with TRBD1 identical over 8 bases. Trimming at V came to 6 bases and at J to 2 bases, leaving 6 bases not matched to a gene. CDR1 is MDHEN, CDR2 SYDVKM, per germline. This CDR3 has 16 residues.